This T cell receptor beta chain was sequenced during a study of T cell repertoires in ileal Crohn's disease. For the study at large: Patients had a median approximately 7.2-year disease duration, and about 40% were active smokers. Study results and limitations: High-frequency clones were more common in sorted CD8 than CD4 cells.

Turning to this clone: Its antigen is not identified.

With 6 bases clipped from V and 9 bases from J, the junction kept 11 bases outside the gene matches. Germline CDR1 reads KGHSH; CDR2 reads LQKENI. CDR3 size: 15 residues. Profiling relied on immunoSEQ multiplex PCR, and the TCRdb table lists in-frame clones only, not all of them. The data contain approximately 13,000 clones, about two thirds of them seen just once; the ten biggest clones take up 5.5% to 6%. Included were adult ileal or ileocolonic Crohn's patients indicated for ileocolonic resection. The receptor comes from an adult with Crohn's disease. Sequencing was performed on ileal tissue. The V and J genes are TRBV18 and TRBJ1-6; 7 bases are a match to TRBD1. The CDR3 nucleotides are TGTGCCAGCTCTCGGGACAGCGCGGGAGGTTCACCCCTCCACTTT. It codes for CASSRDSAGGSPLHF.